This T cell receptor (beta chain) was recovered during a study of monozygotic twins with inflammatory bowel disease (dated by TCRdb to the late 2010s). Notes on the research overall: The complete study included 28 monozygotic twin pairs: 19 IBD-discordant Danish pairs and nine German pairs, of which four were IBD-concordant and five were IBD-discordant. The search for disease-associated traits relied mainly on comparing, within discordant pairs, IBD patients with their genetically identical healthy co-twins. Each individual had, on average, about 151 000 unique TCRalpha sequences and 181 000 unique TCRbeta sequences available for analysis. Beyond this particular receptor, the publication reports: Repertoire similarity did not differ between concordant and discordant twins, which could be due to limited statistical power. Different T cell subtypes could not be distinguished in the analysis. Compared with healthy twins, IBD patients shared fewer clonotypes with other individuals, and the difference was most pronounced in patients with signs of disease activity. No single strong signal or clonotype linked to IBD turned up in the results, so the idea that one exists was not supported. Because patients received different immunosuppressive treatments, the repertoires may have picked up extra background noise and variability between individuals. Measured by the inverse Simpson index, TCRbeta repertoire diversity was lower in IBD patients than in their healthy co-twins.

A roughly 2.5 ml peripheral blood sample was drawn into PAXgene tubes per donor and stored at -80°C. Without T cell sorting, total RNA was isolated from whole blood using the PAXgene blood miRNA kit on an automated QIAcube. Peripheral blood from monozygotic twin pairs, either concordant or discordant for inflammatory bowel disease, underwent deep TCRalpha and TCRbeta repertoire profiling that used unique molecular barcoding. For every twin pair, smoking habits were documented, and each individual was categorised as a current, former or never smoker. The library was obtained by 5' RACE. For each TCR library, 3,500 to 4,000 ng of total RNA was used. For each sample, cDNA synthesis with SMARTScribe reverse transcriptase was split into eight separate reactions. During cDNA synthesis, template switching was used to introduce unique molecular identifiers that contained a 6-nucleotide sample barcode. TCRalpha and TCRbeta cDNA was amplified in two nested PCRs of 16 and 9 cycles, and bead purification was carried out after each PCR. Before amplification, cDNA was treated with uracil DNA-glycosylase and purified using the QIAquick PCR purification kit. The second PCR added Illumina TruSeq-compatible adapters along with sample-specific barcodes. Library quality and concentration were checked on TapeStation and Qubit, and libraries were pooled at about 5 ng each. Sequencing of pooled libraries was carried out on an Illumina HiSeq2500 single-index Rapid Run using 2 x 100 bp reads and custom sequencing primers. Under the source paper's analysis protocol: MiGEC version 1.2.6 was used for UMI-based consensus assembly, which corrected PCR and sequencing errors. MiXCR version 2.1.1 was used to carry out V(D)J alignment, clonotype assembly and CDR3 extraction. Gene usage, clonotype sharing and MAIT/NKT TCR abundance were normalised by analysing the top 1000, 10 000 and 20 000 clonotypes per sample. Diversity was computed as the inverse Simpson index with the vegan R package after downsampling to 27 000 UMIs. Paired Mann-Whitney U tests were applied to discordant twin pairs, and Benjamini-Hochberg correction was used for multiple testing. Based on TCRdb reprocessing of the reads, there is one entry per CDR3 protein sequence, and DNA is missing. TCRdb's processing, not the authors' own work, is the source of the V and J calls. This specimen's table enumerates approximately 400,000 distinct CDR3 sequences. The ten largest clones capture 2.4% of the sample.

About this clonotype itself: No cognate antigen has been identified for it.

The CDR1 and CDR2 encoded by the germline V gene are SGHRS and YFSETQ. Spanning cysteine to phenylalanine, the CDR3 consists of 14 amino acids. The record lacks a DNA sequence. This TCR derives from a human donor with ulcerative colitis or Crohn's disease, or a healthy co-twin of an affected twin (not recorded which). This chain is built from TRBV5-1 and TRBJ1-1; without DNA, the TCRdb call of TRBD1 cannot be checked. Material: blood. The CDR3 reads CASSVQGSRTEAFF.